The clone carrying this T cell receptor (beta chain) was counted a few times. Its matching antigen is unknown. Expressed TCRB transcripts got sequenced, as all isolated RNA was reverse transcribed. Sequencing used immunoSEQ multiplex PCR; TCRdb keeps in-frame clones, though not all of them. This table holds about 340,000 clones, approximately 13% found once. This entry comes from a study of beta chain features in type 1 diabetes. Study-level findings and limits: A moderate, significant TCRB CDR3 shortening appeared in type 1 diabetes across four CD4+ subsets.

Germline V gene lookup returns CDR1 LNHDA and CDR2 SQIVND (reference sequence). CDR3 length: 16 residues. V lost 8 bases, J lost 4 bases, and 14 bases stayed unmatched. Central memory, naive, regulatory and stem cell-like memory CD4+ cells were sorted by CD45RO/CCR7/CD25/CD127/CD95/CD27. Sequencing was performed on naive CD4+ T cells from blood. The chain couples TRBV19 to TRBJ2-1; 7 positions agree with TRBD1. This receptor was identified in a woman under 30 with type 1 diabetes. The CDR3 reads CASSRTRTGGYNEQFF. The CDR3 bases are TGTGCCAGTTCTCGCACCCGGACAGGAGGATACAATGAGCAGTTCTTC.